This T cell receptor beta chain is from a study of blood T cell repertoires in COVID-19. Across the whole study: The United States, Italy and Spain provided the acute and convalescent COVID-19 samples. PBMCs, B-cell-depleted T cells, or T cells were the source of the cDNA or gDNA that made up the material.

Original methodology: Amplification of reference gene primers provided the estimated nucleated cell counts. The table came from immunoSEQ multiplex PCR; TCRdb's copy has only in-frame clones and leaves some out. V, J and clone size reflect that table, while D and trimming were determined from the DNA. The data hold some 56,000 clones, with around 81% observed a single time. Looked up from germline, CDR1 is LNHDA and CDR2 is SQIVND (reference sequence). CDR3 length: 14 amino acids. V was cut by 5 bases and J by 3 bases, with 14 bases left in between. The V call is TRBV19, the J call TRBJ2-7; the D gene is possibly TRBD2 (7 bases). This sequence originates from a woman aged 80 or older with active or convalescent COVID-19. Sample: peripheral blood. The CDR3 DNA reads TGTGCCAGTAGTGCTGGCGGGGGCTACTACGAGCAGTACTTC. It codes for CASSAGGGYYEQYF.